One sample yielded the 25 T cell receptor beta chains listed below, sequenced in a study of blood T cell repertoires in COVID-19 (dated by TCRdb to about 2020). Libraries came from the immunoSEQ multiplex PCR assay. As stored in TCRdb, this immuneACCESS dataset retains in-frame rearrangements with V and J assigned. A fraction of the clones does not appear; measured against another copy, unresolved V genes explain less than half of the discrepancy, and the remainder lacks a known reason. In this sample the table shows around 100,000 clones, approximately 85% of which occur a single time. Under 8% of the sample belongs to the ten largest clones. The sample taken for sequencing was peripheral blood. These TCRs come from a man in his 70s with acute or convalescent COVID-19.

This clone turned up a few times. The rearrangement uses TRBV28 and TRBJ2-3, with 10 positions matching TRBD2. This CDR3 has 15 amino acids. V shed 8 bases and J 2 bases; nucleotides not matched to a gene: 7. The V gene's germline CDR1 is MDHEN and CDR2 SYDVKM. CDR3 loop: CASLLAGGSTDTQYF. In DNA form, the CDR3 reads TGTGCCAGCCTCTTAGCGGGGGGTTCCACAGATACGCAGTATTTT.

The V call is TRBV5-1, the J call TRBJ2-3, with 15 bases fitting TRBD2. Germline V CDR1 and CDR2: SGHRS, YFSETQ. The CDR3 is 16 amino acids. The junction had 4 bases not matched to a gene; V was cut back by 4 bases and J by 4 bases. DNA of the CDR3: TGCGCCAGCAGCCACGGACTAGCGGGGGGGCCAGATACGCAGTATTTT. This sequence encodes CASSHGLAGGPDTQYF.

This chain links TRBV18 with TRBJ2-1, with TRBD2 identical over 8 bases. The trim removed 3 bases at V and 8 bases at J, leaving 3 bases unmatched. This CDR3 is built from 13 residues. Germline loops: CDR1 KGHSH, CDR2 LQKENI. The CDR3 here is CASSPRAGDEQFF. The CDR3 nucleotides are TGTGCCAGCTCACCTCGAGCGGGGGATGAGCAGTTCTTC.

This chain connects TRBV3-1 (or the pseudogene TRBV3-2) to TRBJ2-5; 7 bases are a match to TRBD1. The CDR3 extends over 16 amino acids. Germline lookup yields CDR1 LGHDT and CDR2 YNNKEL (reference sequence). Trimming removed 4 bases from V and 2 bases from J; junction bases left unmatched: 10. CDR3 loop: CASSPRQGRHQETQYF. The DNA for the CDR3 is TGTGCCAGCAGCCCACGACAGGGAAGGCATCAAGAGACCCAGTACTTC.

The chain carries TRBV2 and TRBJ1-4; D unclear. This CDR3 comprises 14 residues. Trimming stripped 7 bases from V and 0 bases from J, with 9 bases between. Germline values: CDR1 SNHLY, CDR2 FYNNEI. The CDR3: CASKEAPTNEKLFF. CDR3 in DNA: TGTGCCAGCAAAGAGGCACCAACTAATGAAAAACTGTTTTTT.

This chain's CDR3 is CASSLSGGTVGELFF. CDR3 nucleotides: TGCGCCAGCAGCTTGAGCGGGGGCACCGTCGGGGAGCTGTTTTTT. The chain is built from TRBV5-1 and TRBJ2-2; TRBD2 agrees at 8 bases. This CDR3 contains 15 residues. With 1 base clipped from V and 7 bases from J, the junction kept 6 bases outside the gene matches. The V gene's germline CDR1 is SGHRS and CDR2 YFSETQ.

The V and J genes are TRBV10-2 and TRBJ1-1; D gene uncertain. The CDR3 spans 11 residues. The germline V gene has CDR1 WSHSY and CDR2 SAAADI. Trimming removed 6 bases at V and 4 bases at J, with 6 bases between. The CDR3 DNA follows: TGCGCCAGCAGCGTCTTCACTGAAGCTTTCTTT. Encoded protein: CASSVFTEAFF.

The CDR3: CASGQDTGELFF. CDR3 coding DNA: TGTGCCAGCGGGCAGGACACCGGGGAGCTGTTTTTT. V is TRBV9 and J is TRBJ2-2; no definite D call. Trimming shortened V by 7 bases and J by 3 bases, and 7 bases separated the two germline ends. Germline V gives CDR1 SGDLS, CDR2 YYNGEE. The CDR3 has 12 residues.

This clone was seen more than once but under ten times. J is TRBJ2-2 and V is TRBV6-6, with 8 bases aligning to TRBD1. CDR1 and CDR2 from the germline V gene are MNHNY and SVGAGI (reference sequence). J lost 6 bases, V lost 6 bases, and 9 bases had no gene match. The length of the CDR3 is 15 residues. The CDR3 is CASRKGQGSSGELFF. The CDR3 nucleotides read TGTGCCAGCAGAAAAGGACAGGGTTCTTCCGGGGAGCTGTTTTTT.

The chain combines TRBV15 with TRBJ1-3, with 7 bases matching TRBD1. Germline V lookup: CDR1 LNHNV, CDR2 YYDKDF (reference sequence). V trimming: 8 bases; J trimming: 0 bases; junction bases outside the gene matches: 7. The CDR3 is made up of 15 amino acids. The CDR3 here is CATSLDRVSGNTIYF. The CDR3 bases are TGTGCCACCTCTCTTGACAGGGTCTCTGGAAACACCATATATTTT.

The gene calls are TRBV18 and TRBJ2-2, with D maybe TRBD1 (5 bases). With 1 base removed from V and 7 bases from J, the gap between germline ends came to 7 bases. Per germline, CDR1 KGHSH and CDR2 LQKENI. The CDR3 is 13 amino acids. The CDR3 nucleotides are TGTGCCAGCTCACCACAGGGGAACGGGGAGCTGTTTTTT. Translated, it gives CASSPQGNGELFF.

The chain carries TRBV7-3 and TRBJ2-1; 10 positions match TRBD2. The V segment lost 6 bases and the J segment 4 bases; nucleotides outside the gene matches: 6. This CDR3 is built from 15 residues. Per germline, CDR1 SGHTA and CDR2 FQGTGA. The CDR3 region has the DNA TGTGCCAGCAGGGATAGCGGGGGGCCTTACAATGAGCAGTTCTTC. This gives the protein CASRDSGGPYNEQFF.

The rearrangement uses TRBV7-3 and TRBJ2-1; D perhaps matches TRBD2 (5 bases). Trimming cost V 5 bases and J 5 bases, with 13 bases left between them. Germline V CDR1 and CDR2: SGHTA, FQGTGA. CDR3 length: 14 residues. Written as DNA, the CDR3 is TGTGCCAGCAGCCGGGGTTTTAGCCACAATGAGCAGTTCTTC. The encoded protein is CASSRGFSHNEQFF. The variable domain in full, completed from reference TRBV7-3 and TRBJ2-1, reads GAGVSQTPSNKVTEKGKYVELRCDPISGHTALYWYRQSLGQGPEFLIYFQGTGAADDSGLPNDRFFAVRPEGSVSTLKIQRTERGDSAVYLCASSRGFSHNEQFFGPGTRLTVL.

This clone showed up just once. The chain couples TRBV7-6 to TRBJ1-2, with D uncertain. V was clipped by 1 base and J by 3 bases, with 12 bases between them. CDR3 size: 15 residues. Germline assignment: CDR1 SGHVS and CDR2 FNYEAQ. CDR3 in amino acids: CASSLGAAPYYGYTF. CDR3 bases: TGTGCCAGCAGCTTAGGGGCAGCCCCCTACTATGGCTACACCTTC.

This sequence joins TRBV4-2 and TRBJ2-1; 7 positions agree with TRBD1. Germline V lookup: CDR1 LGHNA, CDR2 YNFKEQ. The V gene end was trimmed by 4 bases and the J gene end by 8 bases; junction bases not matched to a gene: 17. The CDR3 contains 17 residues. CDR3 in DNA: TGTGCCAGCAGCCGAGCTCCCGGGACAGTAGATTCCGATGAGCAGTTCTTC. It codes for CASSRAPGTVDSDEQFF.

This sequence joins TRBV19 and TRBJ1-5, with TRBD1 identical over 8 bases. CDR1 and CDR2 from the germline V gene are LNHDA and SQIVND (reference sequence). The CDR3 consists of 15 residues. J lost 7 bases, V lost 6 bases, and 11 bases had no gene match. CDR3 amino acids: CASSKTQGARQPQHF. The CDR3 nucleotides are TGTGCCAGTAGCAAGACCCAGGGGGCCAGACAGCCCCAGCATTTT. Using reference TRBV19 and TRBJ1-5 for the parts outside the CDR3, the full variable domain is DGGITQSPKYLFRKEGQNVTLSCEQNLNHDAMYWYRQDPGQGLRLIYYSQIVNDFQKGDIAEGYSVSREKKESFPLTVTSAQKNPTAFYLCASSKTQGARQPQHFGDGTRLSIL.

J is TRBJ1-5 and V is TRBV6-5, with TRBD1 matching over 9 bases. Germline CDR1 MNHEY, CDR2 SVGAGI. V trimming: 6 bases; J trimming: 7 bases; junction bases outside the gene matches: 10. There are 15 residues in the CDR3. CDR3 DNA sequence: TGTGCCAGCAGCAGCACGGGACAGGGCGGACAGCCCCAGCATTTT. Its protein is CASSSTGQGGQPQHF.

The chain combines TRBV28 with TRBJ2-7, with no clear D. The germline V and J ends were trimmed by 4 bases and 12 bases, with 19 bases remaining between them. CDR3 length: 13 amino acids. Germline V gives CDR1 MDHEN, CDR2 SYDVKM. CDR3 in DNA: TGTGCCAGCAGTTCCACCGACAAGCCCGGTCCGTACTTC. This encodes CASSSTDKPGPYF.

This clone was observed a single time. The same CDR3 is also encoded by other DNA sequences in this sample. The chain recombines TRBV5-4 with TRBJ2-7; 8 bases are shared with TRBD2. Germline lookup yields CDR1 SGHNT and CDR2 YYREEE (reference sequence). V was pared by 2 bases and J by 0 bases, with 1 base of the junction left unmatched. CDR3 length: 14 residues. DNA of the CDR3: TGTGCCAGCAGCTTCAGCGGGGGCTCCTACGAGCAGTACTTC. Translated, it gives CASSFSGGSYEQYF.

The chain links TRBV30 to TRBJ2-7; D is unresolved. The CDR3 is 15 residues long. V was cut by 0 bases and J by 1 base, with 13 bases left in between. Looked up from germline, CDR1 is GTSNPN and CDR2 is SVGIG (reference sequence). As DNA, the CDR3 is TGTGCCTGGAGTGTAGGCAGGTCCCTATCCTACGAGCAGTACTTC. Its translation is CAWSVGRSLSYEQYF.

For the CDR3, the DNA is TGTGCCACCTCCCTAGCGGGGCTCAATGAGCAGTTCTTC. Amino acid sequence: CATSLAGLNEQFF. V is TRBV12-3 or TRBV12-4 and J is TRBJ2-1, with 9 bases matching TRBD2. This CDR3 is built from 13 residues. The V segment lost 10 bases and the J segment 6 bases; nucleotides outside the gene matches: 7.

The genes are TRBV10-3 and TRBJ1-2, with 7 positions matching TRBD1. V dropped 7 bases and J dropped 4; count of bases not matched to a gene: 15. The germline V gene encodes CDR1 ENHRY and CDR2 SYGVKD. CDR3 length: 16 residues. CDR3 protein: CAITPRGEGGGYGYTF. The CDR3 nucleotides read TGTGCCATCACCCCACGTGGGGAAGGGGGCGGCTATGGCTACACCTTC.

With regard to this clone: At one boundary the junction diverges from the germline segment, which might be a read error. This chain joins TRBV6-6 and TRBJ1-6; D is possibly TRBD1 (5 bases). CDR3 length equals 13 residues. Germline CDR1 is MNHNY and CDR2 is SVGAGI (reference sequence). This chain's CDR3 is CASSYSPWGVLDF. The CDR3 nucleotides read TGTGCCAGCAGTTACTCGCCCTGGGGGGTCCTAGACTTT.

This chain joins TRBV6-5 and TRBJ2-1; 11 nucleotides match TRBD1. Germline V CDR1 and CDR2: MNHEY, SVGAGI. J gave up 4 bases and V 6 bases, and 5 bases lay outside the gene matches. There are 15 residues in the CDR3. CDR3 loop: CASSPGQGAYNEQFF. In DNA, the CDR3 is TGTGCCAGCAGCCCAGGACAGGGGGCGTACAATGAGCAGTTCTTC.

This chain uses TRBV19 with TRBJ1-5; D unclear. CDR3 length equals 16 residues. Germline V CDR1 and CDR2: LNHDA, SQIVND (reference sequence). With 1 base removed from V and 0 bases from J, the gap between germline ends came to 10 bases. As DNA, the CDR3 is TGTGCCAGTAGTATAGTTTGGCAACATAGCAATCAGCCCCAGCATTTT. It codes for CASSIVWQHSNQPQHF. The full variable domain, its missing parts supplied by reference TRBV19 and TRBJ1-5, is DGGITQSPKYLFRKEGQNVTLSCEQNLNHDAMYWYRQDPGQGLRLIYYSQIVNDFQKGDIAEGYSVSREKKESFPLTVTSAQKNPTAFYLCASSIVWQHSNQPQHFGDGTRLSIL.